The text below deals with one T cell receptor (beta chain). Its antigen is unknown. The record originates from a study of cytomegalovirus exposure and HLA in healthy donors. Study-level background: Earlier, some 170 million T cells were analyzed, and about 100 million unique TCR beta sequences were found among them. Regarding the study as a whole: It was confirmed in vitro that a few of the CMV-associated chains were specific for CMV antigens. More clonal expansion characterized HLA-associated TCR beta chains than equally common others in a later analysis.

CDR3 length: 14 amino acids. Trimming shortened V by 4 bases and J by 3 bases, and 13 bases separated the two germline ends. Germline V gene lookup returns CDR1 GTSNPN and CDR2 SVGIG (reference sequence). Vbeta (60) and Jbeta (13) primers were used in the PCR. Original data processing: An analysis performed later counted roughly 79 million unique TCR beta chains (roughly 10 million of them shared). Libraries were prepared by immunoSEQ multiplex PCR; TCRdb keeps only in-frame clonotypes and omits some of them. V and J calls and clone size are copied from that table; D and trimming were computed from the DNA. The sample yields roughly 120,000 clones, about 80% seen once.

Sequenced input: PBMCs. The V gene is TRBV30, the J gene TRBJ2-1; the D gene is possibly TRBD1 (5 bases). The receptor was derived from a male donor in good health and CMV-seronegative. The CDR3: CAWMDNPIYNEQFF. CDR3 DNA sequence: TGTGCCTGGATGGACAATCCGATCTACAATGAGCAGTTCTTC.